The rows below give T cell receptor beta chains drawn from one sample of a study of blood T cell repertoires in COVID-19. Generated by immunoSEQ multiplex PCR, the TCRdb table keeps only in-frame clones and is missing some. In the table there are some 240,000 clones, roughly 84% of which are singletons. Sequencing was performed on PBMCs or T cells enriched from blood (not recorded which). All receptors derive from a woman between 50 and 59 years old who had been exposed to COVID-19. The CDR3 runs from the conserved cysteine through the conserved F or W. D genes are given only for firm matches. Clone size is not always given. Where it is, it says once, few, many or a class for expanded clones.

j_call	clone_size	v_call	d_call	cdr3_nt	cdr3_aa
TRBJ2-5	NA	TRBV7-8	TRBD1	TGTGCCAGCAGCTTCGGTGGACAGGGGGCCTATGAGACCCAGTACTTC	CASSFGGQGAYETQYF
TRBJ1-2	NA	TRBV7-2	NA	TGTGCCAGCAGCCTAACCGGGACATCTAATGGCTACACCTTC	CASSLTGTSNGYTF
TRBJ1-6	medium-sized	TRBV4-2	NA	TGTGCCAGCAGCCCCAGCGCAGGGGAAAATTCACCCCTCCACTTT	CASSPSAGENSPLHF
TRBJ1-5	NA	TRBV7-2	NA	TGTGCCAGCAGCTCCACCTCGGGACAGCCCCAGCATTTT	CASSSTSGQPQHF
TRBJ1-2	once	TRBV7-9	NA	TGTGCCAGCAGCTTAAGTCCCAGGGATCTGGGTGGCTACACCTTC	CASSLSPRDLGGYTF
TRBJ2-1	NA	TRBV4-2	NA	TGTGCCAGCAGCCAAGATGCCCAGCGAAACAATGAGCAGTTCTTC	CASSQDAQRNNEQFF
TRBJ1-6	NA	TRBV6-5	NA	TGTGCCAGCAGCTCCAGTCGCGGGGGGAATTCACCCCTCCACTTT	CASSSSRGGNSPLHF
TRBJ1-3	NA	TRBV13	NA	TGTGCCAGCAGCTTAGAGAGGGCTGTTGGGGACACCATATATTTT	CASSLERAVGDTIYF
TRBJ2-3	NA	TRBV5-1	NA	TGCGCCAGCAGCCAGTCGGATACGCAGTATTTT	CASSQSDTQYF
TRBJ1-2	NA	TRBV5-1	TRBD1	TGCGCCAGCAGTCCGCCGGGACAGGGAAGTGGCTACACCTTC	CASSPPGQGSGYTF
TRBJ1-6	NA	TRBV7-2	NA	TGTGCCAGCAGCTTAGAGAGGGGGAACAATAATTCACCCCTCCACTTT	CASSLERGNNNSPLHF
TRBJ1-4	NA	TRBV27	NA	TGTGCCAGCAGTTCCTGGACAGACTCCTATGAAAAACTGTTTTTT	CASSSWTDSYEKLFF
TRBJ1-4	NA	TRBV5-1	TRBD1	TGCGCCAGCAGCTCAGGGGGAACTAATGAAAAACTGTTTTTT	CASSSGGTNEKLFF
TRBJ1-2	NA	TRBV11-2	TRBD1	TGTGCCAGCAGCTTAGATTTGTGGGGGACAGGGGATCTGGCTTACTATGGCTACACCTTC	CASSLDLWGTGDLAYYGYTF
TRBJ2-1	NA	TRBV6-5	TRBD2	TGTGCCAGCAGAAACGGGGGGGCCCATGAGCAGTTCTTC	CASRNGGAHEQFF
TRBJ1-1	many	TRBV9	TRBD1	TGTGCCAGCAGCCTAATCACAGGGGGCGCGACTGAAGCTTTCTTT	CASSLITGGATEAFF
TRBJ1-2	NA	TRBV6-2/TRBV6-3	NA	TGTGCCAGCAGTTACTCGGTGGGGGCAGACTCGGAAGGCTACACCTTC	CASSYSVGADSEGYTF
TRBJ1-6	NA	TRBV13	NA	TGTGCCAGCAGGGAGGGGATCTATAATTCACCCCTCCACTTT	CASREGIYNSPLHF
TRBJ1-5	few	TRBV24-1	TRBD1	TGTGCCACCAGTGACAGGACAGGGTCTCGACCCCAGCATTTT	CATSDRTGSRPQHF
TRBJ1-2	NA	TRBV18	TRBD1	TGTGCCAGCTCACCCCCGGACAGGCTAATTGATGGCTACACCTTC	CASSPPDRLIDGYTF
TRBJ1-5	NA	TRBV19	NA	TGTGCCAGTACCGCCCGGGGGGGGGATCAGCCCCAGCATTTT	CASTARGGDQPQHF
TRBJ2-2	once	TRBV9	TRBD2	TGTGCCAGCAGCCCACATTCCGCGGGGGCGAACACCGGGGAGCTGTTTTTT	CASSPHSAGANTGELFF
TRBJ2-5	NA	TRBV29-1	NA	TGCAGCGTTGTGGCGACACAAGAGACCCAGTACTTC	CSVVATQETQYF
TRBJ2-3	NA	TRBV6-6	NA	TGTGCCAGCAGTTACCGGGACATCCAAAGCACAGATACGCAGTATTTT	CASSYRDIQSTDTQYF